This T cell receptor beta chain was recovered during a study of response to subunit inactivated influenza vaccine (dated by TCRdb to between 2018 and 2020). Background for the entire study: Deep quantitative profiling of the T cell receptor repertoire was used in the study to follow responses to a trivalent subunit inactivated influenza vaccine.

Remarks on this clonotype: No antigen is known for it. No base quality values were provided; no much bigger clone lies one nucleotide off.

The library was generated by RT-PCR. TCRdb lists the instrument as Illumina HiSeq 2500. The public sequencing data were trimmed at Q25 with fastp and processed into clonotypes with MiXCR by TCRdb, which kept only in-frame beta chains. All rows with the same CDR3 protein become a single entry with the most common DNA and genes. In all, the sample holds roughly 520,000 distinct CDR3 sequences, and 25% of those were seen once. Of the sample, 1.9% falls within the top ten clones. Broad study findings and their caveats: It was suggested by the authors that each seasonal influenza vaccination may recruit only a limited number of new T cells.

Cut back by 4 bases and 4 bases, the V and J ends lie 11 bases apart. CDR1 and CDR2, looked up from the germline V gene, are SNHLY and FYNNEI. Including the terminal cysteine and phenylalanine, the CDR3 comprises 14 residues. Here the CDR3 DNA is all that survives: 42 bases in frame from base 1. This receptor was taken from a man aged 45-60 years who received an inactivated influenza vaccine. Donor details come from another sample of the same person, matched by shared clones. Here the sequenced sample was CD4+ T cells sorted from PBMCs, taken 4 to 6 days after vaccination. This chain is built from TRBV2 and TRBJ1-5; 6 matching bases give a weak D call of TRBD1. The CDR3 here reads CASSVWQGNQPQHF. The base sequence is TGTGCCAGCAGTGTTTGGCAGGGGAATCAGCCCCAGCATTTT.